This T cell receptor beta chain originates from a study of CD8+ T cells in alopecia areata. Per the germline V gene, CDR1 is SGHNT and CDR2 is YYREEE (reference sequence). Trimming took 0 bases from V and 0 from J, leaving 7 bases between them. The CDR3 is 14 residues long. Sample treatment: oral pan-JAK inhibitor, 5-10 mg twice daily. The sequencing template was cDNA reverse transcribed from extracted RNA. The repertoire was sequenced with immunoSEQ multiplex PCR; TCRdb's copy has only in-frame clones and lacks some. The table lists under 200,000 clones, under 70% of them singletons. The rearrangement links TRBV5-4 to TRBJ2-7; D is unresolved. This sequence was found in a human donor with alopecia areata. Sequenced here: CD4+ T cells sorted from blood, sampled at week 4, from a patient treated with tofacitinib. The CDR3 sequence: CASSLEGHSYEQYF. The CDR3 DNA reads TGTGCCAGCAGCTTGGAGGGTCACTCCTACGAGCAGTACTTC.